The present TCR beta chain was sequenced within a study of shared clonotypes between healthy human individuals. Overall study results and limits: Across subsets, estimated richness was generally greater for naive than for memory populations.

Produced via immunoSEQ multiplex PCR; TCRdb's table is partial and in-frame only. The repertoire holds a few million clones, with over 90% as singletons. The donor cohort consisted entirely of Caucasian adults residing in Nashville, Tennessee. From germline, CDR1 is SGHVS and CDR2 FNYEAQ. The CDR3 is 14 residues long. The V and J ends lost 5 bases and 0 bases respectively, with 11 bases between them. On this clone itself: Its antigen is currently unknown. The sample carries other DNA sequences with the same CDR3.

The chain carries TRBV7-6 and TRBJ2-7; D gene ambiguous. The sequenced sample consisted of naive CD4+ T cells from PBMCs. Documented subset: CD45RA+ positively selected. This sequence originates from a man younger than 35 in good health. Some clones in this sample may be carry-over from other donors' samples. The CDR3 is CASSLTPSSYEQYF. For the CDR3, the DNA is TGTGCCAGCAGCCTAACCCCCAGCTCCTACGAGCAGTACTTC.